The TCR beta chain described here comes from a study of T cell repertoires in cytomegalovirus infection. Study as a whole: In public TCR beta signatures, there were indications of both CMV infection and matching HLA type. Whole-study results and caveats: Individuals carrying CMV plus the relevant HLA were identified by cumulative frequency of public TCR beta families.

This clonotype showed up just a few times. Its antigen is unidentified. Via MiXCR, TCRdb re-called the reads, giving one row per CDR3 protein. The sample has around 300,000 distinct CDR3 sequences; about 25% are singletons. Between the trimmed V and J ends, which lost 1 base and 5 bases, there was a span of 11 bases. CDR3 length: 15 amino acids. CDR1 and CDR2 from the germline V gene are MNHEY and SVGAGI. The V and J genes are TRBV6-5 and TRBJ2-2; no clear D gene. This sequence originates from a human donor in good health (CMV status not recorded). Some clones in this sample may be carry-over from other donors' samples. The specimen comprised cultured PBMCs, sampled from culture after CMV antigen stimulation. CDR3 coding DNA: TGTGCCAGCAGTTACTTTACCACAGCTACCGGGGAGCTGTTTTTT. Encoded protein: CASSYFTTATGELFF.